Reported below is one T cell receptor (beta chain). The germline gives CDR1 SEHNR, CDR2 FQNEAQ (reference sequence). J lost 3 bases, V lost 10 bases, and 11 bases had no gene match. CDR3 length: 14 residues. Some clones are missing from TCRdb's copy, which holds only in-frame ones; the method was immunoSEQ multiplex PCR. The table shows 400,000 or so clones, with about 96% occurring only once. This specimen comes from a study of shared clonotypes between healthy human individuals. Study at large: Per-donor plates numbered three CD4 naive, three CD4 memory, two CD8 naive and one CD8 memory.

The sequenced sample consisted of memory CD8+ T cells sorted from blood. Subset defined: CD45RO+ cells pooled with CCR7-negative TemRA cells. The receptor was derived from a man younger than 45 in good health. V and J are TRBV7-9 and TRBJ1-2; TRBD1 aligns across 7 bases. In nucleotides, the CDR3 is TGTGCCATCATCGACCGAGACAGGGACTATGGCTACACCTTC. Translated, it gives CAIIDRDRDYGYTF.